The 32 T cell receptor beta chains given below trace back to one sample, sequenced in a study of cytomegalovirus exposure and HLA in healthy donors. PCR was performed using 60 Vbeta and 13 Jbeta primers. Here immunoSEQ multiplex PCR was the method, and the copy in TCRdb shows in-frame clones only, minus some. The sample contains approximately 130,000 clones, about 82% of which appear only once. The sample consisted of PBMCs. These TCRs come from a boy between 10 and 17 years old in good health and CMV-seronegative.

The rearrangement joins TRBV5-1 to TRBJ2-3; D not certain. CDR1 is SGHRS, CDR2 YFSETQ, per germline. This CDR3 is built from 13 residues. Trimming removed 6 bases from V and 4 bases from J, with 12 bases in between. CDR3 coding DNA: TGCGCCAGCACGACGAGCGATCCAGATACGCAGTATTTT. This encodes CASTTSDPDTQYF.

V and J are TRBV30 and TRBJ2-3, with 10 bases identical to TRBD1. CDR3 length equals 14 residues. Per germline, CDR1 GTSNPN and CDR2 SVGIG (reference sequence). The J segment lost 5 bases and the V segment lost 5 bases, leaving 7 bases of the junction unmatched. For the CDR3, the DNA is TGTGCCTGGGCCGGGACAGGGGCGGGAGATACGCAGTATTTT. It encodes CAWAGTGAGDTQYF. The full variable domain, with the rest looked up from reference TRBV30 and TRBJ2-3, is SQTIHQWPATLVQPVGSPLSLECTVEGTSNPNLYWYRQAAGRGLQLLFYSVGIGQISSEVPQNLSASRPQDRQFILSSKKLLLSDSGFYLCAWAGTGAGDTQYFGPGTRLTVL.

CDR3 loop: CASSLDLAGRDNEQFF. For the CDR3, the DNA is TGCGCCAGCAGCTTGGACCTAGCGGGAAGGGACAATGAGCAGTTCTTC. V usage is TRBV5-1 and J usage is TRBJ2-1, with TRBD2 matching 9 bases. The junction had 6 bases not matched to a gene; V was cut back by 0 bases and J by 5 bases. The CDR3 loop spans 16 amino acids. Germline V lookup: CDR1 SGHRS, CDR2 YFSETQ.

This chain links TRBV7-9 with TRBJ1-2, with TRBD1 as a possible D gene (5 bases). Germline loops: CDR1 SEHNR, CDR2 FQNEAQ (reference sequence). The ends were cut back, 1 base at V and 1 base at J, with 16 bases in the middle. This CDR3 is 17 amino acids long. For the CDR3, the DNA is TGTGCCAGCAGCTTAGGGGACTCTCTGCTCCTTAACTATGGCTACACCTTC. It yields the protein CASSLGDSLLLNYGYTF.

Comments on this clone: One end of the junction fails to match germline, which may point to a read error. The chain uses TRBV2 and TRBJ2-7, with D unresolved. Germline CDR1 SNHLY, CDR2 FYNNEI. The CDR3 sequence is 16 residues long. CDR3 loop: CASREGPSPGHYEQYF. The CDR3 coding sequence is TGTGCCAGCAGAGAAGGCCCTTCCCCAGGCCACTACGAGCAGTACTTC.

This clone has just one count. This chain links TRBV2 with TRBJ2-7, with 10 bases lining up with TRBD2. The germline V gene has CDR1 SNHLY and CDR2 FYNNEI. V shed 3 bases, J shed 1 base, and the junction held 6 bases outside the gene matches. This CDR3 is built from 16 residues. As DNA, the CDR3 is TGTGCCAGCAGTGATGAAAGCGGGAGGGTTTCCTACGAGCAGTACTTC. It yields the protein CASSDESGRVSYEQYF.

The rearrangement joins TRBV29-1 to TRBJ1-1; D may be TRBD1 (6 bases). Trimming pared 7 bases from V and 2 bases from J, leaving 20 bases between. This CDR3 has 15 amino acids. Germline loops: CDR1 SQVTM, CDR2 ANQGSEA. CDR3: CSGLLYGTPNTEAFF. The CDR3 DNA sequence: TGCAGCGGTCTCTTGTACGGGACACCCAACACTGAAGCTTTCTTT.

The CDR3 nucleotides are TGTGCCAGCAGGGGACTAGCGGGAGAAAATACGCAGTATTTT. Translated, it gives CASRGLAGENTQYF. V is TRBV2 and J is TRBJ2-3, with TRBD2 matching 14 bases. Germline-derived CDR1 and CDR2 are SNHLY and FYNNEI. The CDR3 length is 14 residues. The ends lost 6 bases at V and 7 bases at J; junction bases unmatched: 3.

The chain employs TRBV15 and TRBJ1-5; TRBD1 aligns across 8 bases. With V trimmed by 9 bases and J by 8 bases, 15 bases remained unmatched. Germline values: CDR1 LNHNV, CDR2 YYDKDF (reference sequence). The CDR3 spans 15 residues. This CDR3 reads CATTQDRGGGEPQHF. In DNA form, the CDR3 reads TGTGCCACTACCCAAGACAGGGGTGGTGGGGAGCCCCAGCATTTT.

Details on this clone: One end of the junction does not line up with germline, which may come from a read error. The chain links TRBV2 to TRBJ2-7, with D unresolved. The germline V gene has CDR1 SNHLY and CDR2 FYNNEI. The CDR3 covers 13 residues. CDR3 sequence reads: CASREGGSYEQYF. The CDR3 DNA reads TGTGCCAGCAGGGAAGGCGGCTCCTACGAGCAGTACTTC.

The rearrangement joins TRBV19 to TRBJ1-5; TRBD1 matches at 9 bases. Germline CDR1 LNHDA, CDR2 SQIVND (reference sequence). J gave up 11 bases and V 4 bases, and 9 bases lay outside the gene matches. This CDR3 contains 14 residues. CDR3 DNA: TGTGCCAGTAGTACAACAGGGGGCAGGGGGGCCCAGCATTTT. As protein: CASSTTGGRGAQHF.

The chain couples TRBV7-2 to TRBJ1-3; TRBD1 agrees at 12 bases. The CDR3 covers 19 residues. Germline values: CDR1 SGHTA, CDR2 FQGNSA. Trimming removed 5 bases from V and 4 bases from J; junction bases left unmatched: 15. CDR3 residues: CASSPRGQGAKSGGNTIYF. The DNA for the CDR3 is TGTGCCAGCAGCCCTAGGGGACAGGGGGCAAAGTCTGGAGGAAACACCATATATTTT.

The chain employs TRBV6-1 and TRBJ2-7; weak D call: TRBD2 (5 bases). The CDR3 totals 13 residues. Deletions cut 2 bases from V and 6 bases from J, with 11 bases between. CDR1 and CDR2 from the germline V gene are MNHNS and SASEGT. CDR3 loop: CASSESGRVEQYF. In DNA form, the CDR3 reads TGTGCCAGCAGTGAATCGGGAAGGGTCGAGCAGTACTTC.

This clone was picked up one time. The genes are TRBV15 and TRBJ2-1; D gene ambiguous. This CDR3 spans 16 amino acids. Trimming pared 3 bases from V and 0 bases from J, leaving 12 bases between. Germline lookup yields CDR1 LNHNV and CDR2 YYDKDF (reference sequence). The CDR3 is CATSRGIMSSYNEQFF. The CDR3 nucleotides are TGTGCCACCAGCAGGGGCATAATGAGCTCCTACAATGAGCAGTTCTTC.

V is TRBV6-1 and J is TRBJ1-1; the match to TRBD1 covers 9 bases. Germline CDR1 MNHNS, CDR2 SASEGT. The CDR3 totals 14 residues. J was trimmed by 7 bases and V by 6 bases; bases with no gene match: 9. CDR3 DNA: TGTGCCAGCAGCCACGGGACAGGGTTAAGTGAAGCTTTCTTT. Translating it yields CASSHGTGLSEAFF.

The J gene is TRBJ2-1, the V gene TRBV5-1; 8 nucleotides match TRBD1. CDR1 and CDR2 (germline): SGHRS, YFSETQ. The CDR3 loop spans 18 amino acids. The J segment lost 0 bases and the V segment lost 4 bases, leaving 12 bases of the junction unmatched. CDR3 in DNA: TGCGCCAGCAGCCAACTAGGACAGGGTGGGAGCTCCTACAATGAGCAGTTCTTC. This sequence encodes CASSQLGQGGSSYNEQFF.

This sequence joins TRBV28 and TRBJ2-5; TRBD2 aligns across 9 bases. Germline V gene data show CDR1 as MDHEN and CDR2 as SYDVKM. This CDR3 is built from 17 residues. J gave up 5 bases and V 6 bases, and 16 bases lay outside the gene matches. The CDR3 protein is CASSPLGGGRVGETQYF. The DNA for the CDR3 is TGTGCCAGCAGCCCTTTAGGGGGCGGGAGGGTTGGGGAGACCCAGTACTTC.

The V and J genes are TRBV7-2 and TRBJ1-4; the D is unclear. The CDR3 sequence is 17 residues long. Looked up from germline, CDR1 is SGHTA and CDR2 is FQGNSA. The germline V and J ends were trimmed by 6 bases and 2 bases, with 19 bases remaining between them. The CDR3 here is CASRSGLGKVTNEKLFF. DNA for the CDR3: TGTGCCAGCAGATCCGGACTAGGCAAGGTGACTAATGAAAAACTGTTTTTT. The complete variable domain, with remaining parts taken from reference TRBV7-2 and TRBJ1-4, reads GAGVSQSPSNKVTEKGKDVELRCDPISGHTALYWYRQSLGQGLEFLIYFQGNSAPDKSGLPSDRFSAERTGGSVSTLTIQRTQQEDSAVYLCASRSGLGKVTNEKLFFGSGTQLSVL.

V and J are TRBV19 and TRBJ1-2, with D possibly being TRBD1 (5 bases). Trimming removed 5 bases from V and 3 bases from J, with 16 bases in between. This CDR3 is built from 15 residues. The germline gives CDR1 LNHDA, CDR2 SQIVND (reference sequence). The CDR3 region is CASSPGGGSHYGYTF. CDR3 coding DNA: TGTGCCAGTAGTCCTGGGGGGGGTTCTCACTATGGCTACACCTTC. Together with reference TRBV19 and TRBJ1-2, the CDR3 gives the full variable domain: DGGITQSPKYLFRKEGQNVTLSCEQNLNHDAMYWYRQDPGQGLRLIYYSQIVNDFQKGDIAEGYSVSREKKESFPLTVTSAQKNPTAFYLCASSPGGGSHYGYTFGSGTRLTVV.

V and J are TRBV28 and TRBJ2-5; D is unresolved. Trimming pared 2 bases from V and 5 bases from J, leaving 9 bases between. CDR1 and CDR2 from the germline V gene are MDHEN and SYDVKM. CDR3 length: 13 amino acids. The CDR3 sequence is CASSLDTRETQYF. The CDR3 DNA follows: TGTGCCAGCAGTTTAGATACCAGGGAGACCCAGTACTTC.

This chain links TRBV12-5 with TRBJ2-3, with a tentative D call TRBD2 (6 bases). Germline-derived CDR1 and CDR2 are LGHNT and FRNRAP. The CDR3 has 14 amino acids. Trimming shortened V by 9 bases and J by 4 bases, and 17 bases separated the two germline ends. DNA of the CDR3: TGTGCTAGCCGAGAGGAGGGAGGCCCAGATACGCAGTATTTT. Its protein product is CASREEGGPDTQYF.

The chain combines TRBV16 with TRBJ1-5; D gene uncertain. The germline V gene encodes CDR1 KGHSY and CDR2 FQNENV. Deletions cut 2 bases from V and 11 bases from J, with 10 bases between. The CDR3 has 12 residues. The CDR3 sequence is CASSQGGLAQHF. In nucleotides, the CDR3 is TGTGCCAGCAGCCAAGGAGGTTTGGCCCAGCATTTT.

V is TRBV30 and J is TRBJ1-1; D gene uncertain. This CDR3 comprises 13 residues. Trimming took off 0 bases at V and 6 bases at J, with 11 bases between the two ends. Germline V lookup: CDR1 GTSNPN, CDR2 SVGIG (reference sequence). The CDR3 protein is CAWSVGYSSEAFF. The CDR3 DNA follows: TGTGCCTGGAGTGTAGGTTACAGCTCTGAAGCTTTCTTT.

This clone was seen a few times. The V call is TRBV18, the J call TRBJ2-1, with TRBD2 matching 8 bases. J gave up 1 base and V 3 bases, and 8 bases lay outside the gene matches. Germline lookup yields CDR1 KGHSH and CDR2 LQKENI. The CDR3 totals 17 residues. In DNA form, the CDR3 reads TGTGCCAGCTCACCGCAGACTAGCGCACGATCCTACAATGAGCAGTTCTTC. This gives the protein CASSPQTSARSYNEQFF.

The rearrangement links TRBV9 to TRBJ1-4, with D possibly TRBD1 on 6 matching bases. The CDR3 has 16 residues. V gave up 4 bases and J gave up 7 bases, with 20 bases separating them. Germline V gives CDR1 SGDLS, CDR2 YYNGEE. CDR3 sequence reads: CASSYQEGRGGEKLFF. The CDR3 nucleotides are TGTGCCAGCAGCTACCAGGAGGGGAGGGGGGGTGAAAAACTGTTTTTT.

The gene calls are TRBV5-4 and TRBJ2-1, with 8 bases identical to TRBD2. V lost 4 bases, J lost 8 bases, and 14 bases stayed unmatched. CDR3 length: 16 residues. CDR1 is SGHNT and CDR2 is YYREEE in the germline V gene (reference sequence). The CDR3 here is CASSPRGGTSFYEQFF. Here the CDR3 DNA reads TGTGCCAGCAGCCCCAGGGGAGGGACTAGTTTCTATGAGCAGTTCTTC. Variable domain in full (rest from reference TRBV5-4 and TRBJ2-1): ETGVTQSPTHLIKTRGQQVTLRCSSQSGHNTVSWYQQALGQGPQFIFQYYREEENGRGNFPPRFSGLQFPNYSSELNVNALELDDSALYLCASSPRGGTSFYEQFFGPGTRLTVL.

CDR3 sequence: CAWSDKQLYNEQFF. As DNA, the CDR3 is TGTGCCTGGAGTGACAAACAATTATACAATGAGCAGTTCTTC. The rearrangement uses TRBV30 and TRBJ2-1; no clear D gene. CDR3 length: 14 amino acids. V lost 1 base to trimming and J lost 4 bases, with 11 bases between them. Germline V CDR1 and CDR2: GTSNPN, SVGIG (reference sequence).

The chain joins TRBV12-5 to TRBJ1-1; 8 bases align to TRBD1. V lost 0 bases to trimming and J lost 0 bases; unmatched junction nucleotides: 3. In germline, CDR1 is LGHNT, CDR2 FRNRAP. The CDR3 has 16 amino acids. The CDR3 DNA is TGTGCTAGTGGTTTGGTACAGGGGGTAATGAACACTGAAGCTTTCTTT. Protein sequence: CASGLVQGVMNTEAFF.

The DNA of the CDR3 is TGTGCCAGCAGCCAAGCCCGGGGGACAGGGAGAACTGAAGCTTTCTTT. Its protein product is CASSQARGTGRTEAFF. The chain carries TRBV4-2 and TRBJ1-1; TRBD1 matches 9 bases. Germline CDR1 LGHNA, CDR2 YNFKEQ. Trimming at V came to 1 base and at J to 5 bases, leaving 8 bases not matched to a gene. The CDR3 extends over 16 amino acids.

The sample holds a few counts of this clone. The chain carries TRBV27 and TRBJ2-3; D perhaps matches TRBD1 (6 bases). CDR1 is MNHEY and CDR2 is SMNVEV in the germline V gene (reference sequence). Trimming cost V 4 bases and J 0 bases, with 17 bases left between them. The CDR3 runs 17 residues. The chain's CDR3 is CASSSPRQDSSTDTQYF. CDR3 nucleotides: TGTGCCAGCAGTTCCCCCAGACAGGATAGTAGCACAGATACGCAGTATTTT.

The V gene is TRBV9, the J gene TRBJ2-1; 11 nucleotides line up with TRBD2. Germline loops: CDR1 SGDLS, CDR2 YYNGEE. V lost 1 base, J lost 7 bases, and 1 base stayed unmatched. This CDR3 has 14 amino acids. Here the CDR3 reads CASSVTSGSNEQFF. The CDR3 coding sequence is TGTGCCAGCAGCGTAACTAGCGGGAGTAATGAGCAGTTCTTC.

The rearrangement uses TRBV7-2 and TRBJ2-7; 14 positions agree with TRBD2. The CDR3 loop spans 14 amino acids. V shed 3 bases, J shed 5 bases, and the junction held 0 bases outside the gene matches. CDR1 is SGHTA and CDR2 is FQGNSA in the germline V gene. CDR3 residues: CASSLGLAGDEQYF. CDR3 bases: TGTGCCAGCAGCTTGGGACTAGCGGGAGACGAGCAGTACTTC.